This T cell receptor (beta chain) was sequenced in a study of CD8+ T cells in alopecia areata. Across the study: Those patients who were treated received oral tofacitinib, which was given at 5 to 10 mg twice daily for moderate-to-severe alopecia areata. Tofacitinib ran 6 to 18 months, followed by 6 months off drug. General study results and limits: Greater clonality was observed in lesional scalp samples, especially alopecia totalis/universalis, versus normal scalp. Compared with mice, patients displayed less clear TCR sharing, possibly for HLA-related reasons.

Germline CDR1 reads SQVTM; CDR2 reads ANQGSEA. This CDR3 region has 14 residues. With V trimmed by 7 bases and J by 5 bases, 12 bases remained unmatched. On this clone: Its antigen is currently unknown.

RNA, once extracted, was reverse transcribed into cDNA for use as the sequencing template. TCRdb's copy holds only in-frame clones and misses some; the assay was immunoSEQ multiplex PCR. The data show about 120,000 clones, more than 30% seen once. Sequencing input: CD4+ T cells sorted from blood. The rearrangement links TRBV29-1 to TRBJ2-7, with TRBD1 matching over 9 bases. The TCR comes from a human donor with alopecia areata. CDR3 DNA: TGCAGCGGTACGGGACAGGGCGATTTTCACGAGCAGTACTTC. Translation: CSGTGQGDFHEQYF.